These 17 T cell receptor beta chains were all obtained from the same sample, sequenced in a study of OX40 agonist ivuxolimab in advanced cancers. Some clones are missing from TCRdb's copy, which holds only in-frame ones; the method was immunoSEQ multiplex PCR. The sample holds over 45,000 clones; about four fifths are singletons and the top ten take roughly 4.4%. Source: CD4+ or CD8+ T cells sorted from blood, taken in a trial of the OX40 agonist ivuxolimab. Receptors originate from an adult with an advanced solid tumor such as melanoma, head and neck, liver or kidney cancer.

This sequence joins TRBV28 and TRBJ2-7; tentative D call: TRBD1 (6 bases). The CDR3 covers 12 residues. V was pared by 6 bases and J by 5 bases, with 11 bases between. The V gene's germline CDR1 is MDHEN and CDR2 SYDVKM. CDR3 residues: CASSTGIHEQYF. CDR3 nucleotide sequence: TGTGCCAGCAGCACAGGGATCCACGAGCAGTACTTC.

This clone has a single count. The V and J genes are TRBV9 and TRBJ1-1; TRBD1 matches 11 bases. This CDR3 is 15 amino acids long. V lost 4 bases and J lost 11; bases outside the gene matches: 13. Per the germline V gene, CDR1 is SGDLS and CDR2 is YYNGEE. The CDR3 region is CASSFGQGASIEAFF. The CDR3 DNA is TGTGCCAGCAGCTTCGGACAGGGGGCTTCGATTGAGGCTTTCTTT. Based on the CDR3 plus reference TRBV9 and TRBJ1-1, the full variable domain is DSGVTQTPKHLITATGQRVTLRCSPRSGDLSVYWYQQSLDQGLQFLIQYYNGEERAKGNILERFSAQQFPDLHSELNLSSLELGDSALYFCASSFGQGASIEAFFGQGTRLTVV.

The CDR3 protein is CASRTGQGASKTTEAFF. The CDR3 DNA reads TGTGCCAGCAGAACGGGACAGGGGGCTTCAAAGACGACTGAAGCTTTCTTT. This chain connects TRBV5-5 to TRBJ1-1, with 12 bases fitting TRBD1. The CDR3 runs 17 residues. Germline trimming cut 5 bases from V and 5 bases from J; bases unmatched to any gene: 13. Germline CDR1 is SGHKS and CDR2 is YYEKEE (reference sequence).

The CDR3 DNA reads TGTGCCAGCAGCTTAATAACTAGCGGGAGTTATGAGCAGTTCTTC. It translates to CASSLITSGSYEQFF. J is TRBJ2-1 and V is TRBV7-9; 11 bases fit TRBD2. Germline CDR1 SEHNR, CDR2 FQNEAQ (reference sequence). The CDR3 totals 15 residues. Trimming removed 2 bases from V and 8 bases from J; junction bases left unmatched: 5.

The rearrangement joins TRBV27 to TRBJ2-7; the match to TRBD2 covers 9 bases. Losses at the gene ends were 6 bases for V and 4 bases for J; bases not matched to a gene: 7. Germline V CDR1 and CDR2: MNHEY, SMNVEV (reference sequence). The length of the CDR3 is 14 residues. The CDR3 protein is CASSFSGGVYEQYF. The CDR3 DNA follows: TGTGCCAGCAGCTTTAGCGGGGGCGTGTACGAGCAGTACTTC.

Regarding this clone: The germline gene is not matched at one end of the junction; a read error may be the cause. The chain has TRBV6-4 and TRBJ2-7; TRBD2 agrees at 7 bases. This CDR3 spans 16 amino acids. Germline CDR1 and CDR2: MRHNA and SNTAGT. This chain's CDR3 is CASSYSFGRDGYEQYF. The CDR3 nucleotides are TGTGCCAGCAGTTACTCATTTGGGAGGGACGGATACGAGCAGTACTTC.

The V gene is TRBV11-2, the J gene TRBJ2-7, with 8 bases that match TRBD1. In germline, CDR1 is SGHAT, CDR2 FQNNGV. The CDR3 length is 12 residues. J lost 1 base, V lost 10 bases, and 3 bases had no gene match. The CDR3 DNA reads TGTGCCACCACAGGGGGGTCCTACGAGCAGTACTTC. Translation gives CATTGGSYEQYF.

This clone is a singleton in its sample. The genes are TRBV9 and TRBJ1-6; D unclear. Per the germline V gene, CDR1 is SGDLS and CDR2 is YYNGEE. V lost 4 bases to trimming and J lost 9 bases, with 17 bases between them. CDR3 length equals 15 residues. CDR3: CASSPGRRFSSPLHF. The CDR3 DNA is TGTGCCAGCAGCCCCGGGCGGAGGTTCAGTTCACCCCTCCACTTT.

The chain combines TRBV5-4 with TRBJ1-1, with D unclear. This CDR3 spans 15 amino acids. Germline V gene sequence: CDR1 SGHNT, CDR2 YYREEE (reference sequence). Trimming removed 8 bases from V and 1 base from J, with 18 bases in between. The CDR3 here is CASQRAGLGNTEAFF. The CDR3 DNA follows: TGTGCCAGTCAGAGGGCGGGGTTGGGGAACACTGAAGCTTTCTTT.

V usage is TRBV4-2 and J usage is TRBJ2-5; 13 nucleotides match TRBD2. Germline loops: CDR1 LGHNA, CDR2 YNFKEQ. The ends lost 4 bases at V and 4 bases at J; junction bases unmatched: 3. The CDR3 consists of 15 residues. CDR3: CASSRRLAGGETQYF. Here the CDR3 DNA reads TGTGCCAGCAGCCGGAGACTAGCGGGAGGAGAGACCCAGTACTTC.

The chain employs TRBV7-8 and TRBJ2-2; 10 bases agree with TRBD2. Germline V gene lookup returns CDR1 SGHVS and CDR2 FQNEAQ. With 1 base clipped from V and 9 bases from J, the junction kept 8 bases outside the gene matches. The CDR3 runs to 16 residues. CDR3 DNA: TGTGCCAGCAGCTTAGTCCGAGCGGGGGGGGCCCGGGAGCTGTTTTTT. It encodes CASSLVRAGGARELFF.

This clone turned up a few times. The V and J genes are TRBV4-1 and TRBJ2-3; 7 bases match TRBD2. Germline CDR1 reads MGHRA; CDR2 reads YSYEKL. The CDR3 is made up of 16 amino acids. Trimming cost V 4 bases and J 2 bases; bases outside gene matches: 9. Here the CDR3 DNA reads TGCGCCAGCAGCCGGGATTCTAGCGGAAACACAGATACGCAGTATTTT. Amino acid sequence: CASSRDSSGNTDTQYF.

This clone was detected once. The V and J genes are TRBV9 and TRBJ2-5; weak D call: TRBD1 (7 bases). Trimming left V 3 bases short and J 5 bases short, with 20 bases between. The CDR3 is made up of 16 amino acids. Germline assignment: CDR1 SGDLS and CDR2 YYNGEE. The chain's CDR3 is CASSAWGQWGVETQYF. The CDR3 coding sequence is TGTGCCAGCAGCGCCTGGGGACAGTGGGGGGTGGAGACCCAGTACTTC.

This rearrangement joins TRBV11-2 to TRBJ2-2, with a possible D match to TRBD1 (6 bases). V lost 2 bases and J lost 0, with 10 bases in between. Germline assignment: CDR1 SGHAT and CDR2 FQNNGV. The length of the CDR3 is 16 residues. The CDR3: CASSLNRASNTGELFF. CDR3 sequence (DNA): TGTGCCAGCAGCTTAAACAGGGCCTCGAACACCGGGGAGCTGTTTTTT.

V usage is TRBV28 and J usage is TRBJ1-3; D may be TRBD1 (5 bases). Germline CDR1 MDHEN, CDR2 SYDVKM. V was trimmed by 5 bases and J by 8 bases, leaving 10 bases between them. The CDR3 consists of 12 residues. CDR3: CASSVRGDTIYF. As DNA, the CDR3 is TGTGCCAGCAGTGTAAGGGGTGACACCATATATTTT. The whole variable domain, filled in from reference TRBV28 and TRBJ1-3, reads DVKVTQSSRYLVKRTGEKVFLECVQDMDHENMFWYRQDPGLGLRLIYFSYDVKMKEKGDIPEGYSVSREKKERFSLILESASTNQTSMYLCASSVRGDTIYFGEGSWLTVV.

This sequence joins TRBV5-4 and TRBJ1-4; a possible D gene is TRBD1 (5 bases). The germline gives CDR1 SGHNT, CDR2 YYREEE (reference sequence). This CDR3 has 15 residues. Trimming removed 0 bases from V and 5 bases from J, with 11 bases in between. CDR3: CASSLGGEVNEKLFF. CDR3 nucleotide sequence: TGTGCCAGCAGCTTGGGGGGGGAAGTGAATGAAAAACTGTTTTTT.

The rearrangement links TRBV18 to TRBJ2-1; weak D call: TRBD1 (6 bases). Germline CDR1 is KGHSH and CDR2 is LQKENI. This CDR3 is built from 14 residues. The ends were cut back, 3 bases at V and 7 bases at J, with 13 bases in the middle. CDR3 sequence (DNA): TGTGCCAGCTCACCGCAGGGGCCCATTAATGAGCAGTTCTTC. This gives the protein CASSPQGPINEQFF.